This T cell receptor (beta chain) stems from a study of cytotoxic CD8 clonotypes in ibrutinib-treated CLL (dated by TCRdb to the early 2020s). Turning to the overall study: In this cohort, around 15 patients were treatment-naive and approximately twelve were relapsed/refractory, while fewer than 18 had unmutated IGHV. An average of 255,043 productive templates and 80,000 to 100,000 productive rearrangements was obtained per sample. Partial responses were observed in about 25 patients and complete responses in 2; after a median follow-up of around 68 months, remission was maintained in roughly 15 patients and progression was observed in roughly 12. The response samples were drawn at a median of around eleven months into treatment, with a range of roughly 6 to 36 months. Of the 85 to 90 participants in the trial, about 25 had longitudinal samples available. Cryopreserved peripheral blood mononuclear cells were collected before treatment, at response, and at either disease progression or sustained remission. Every remission and progressive disease sample was obtained while ibrutinib was still being received by the patients. Study-wide findings and limitations: Sustained-remission and progressing patients did not have matched sampling times, and lymph node repertoires were not examined. Baseline clonality exceeded that of age-matched healthy donors and correlated strongly with circulating CD8+ T-cell counts. Public clonotypes were rare and either shrank or stayed stable during treatment, and the rise in clonality at ibrutinib response reflected expansion of private clonotypes. Clonality increased at ibrutinib response, stayed stable in sustained remission, and fell back toward baseline at progression.

On a MiSeq, deep resolution sequencing aimed for a depth between 1 in 1 million and 1 in 200,000 T cells, with each clonotype covered approximately 9.8x on average. TCR beta libraries were generated with the immunoSEQ hsTCRB Kit. In the paper's pipeline: ImmunoSEQ Data Assistant and ImmunoSEQ Analyzer were used for data analysis, and V, D and J genes were assigned according to IMGT definitions. Clonality was computed as one minus normalized Shannon entropy of productive rearrangement frequencies, ranging from 0 to 1. Only overrepresented clonotypes making up at least 0.05% of each patient's repertoire were included in the public clonotype analysis. Thirteen repertoires from age-matched healthy donors, obtained from immuneACCESS, served as clonality controls. TCRdb carries this immuneACCESS record with in-frame sequences only. Its versions omit some clonotypes, under half of them owing to an unresolved V gene in the studies checked, with the rest unexplained. V and J calls and clone size are those listed in that table; D and trimming were worked out from the DNA. Recorded for this sample are fewer than 400,000 clones; 67% of them occurred a single time. The biggest ten clones account for 5% to 6.5% of the sample.

Turning to this clone: No cognate antigen has been identified for it. The record has no base qualities; no much larger clone is one base away.

For TCR beta library preparation, around 1.9 micrograms of genomic DNA were extracted from the cryopreserved PBMCs. Longitudinal blood samples from CLL patients receiving ibrutinib monotherapy were subjected to high-throughput TCR beta sequencing. The patients took part in an open-label, single-center phase 2 trial of ibrutinib monotherapy. The TCR originated in a human donor with chronic lymphocytic leukemia. Material: PBMCs, obtained after 36 months of ibrutinib treatment.

The CDR3 here reads CASSTGQGAHHNEQFF. The DNA sequence reads TGTGCCAGTAGTACGGGACAGGGGGCGCACCACAATGAGCAGTTCTTC. The chain joins TRBV19 to TRBJ2-1, and TRBD1 matches 12 of the central bases. The CDR3 spans 16 residues, from the cysteine through the phenylalanine. Of all the DNA, just the CDR3 is kept, 48 bases in frame from base 1. Looking up the germline V gene (reference sequence) yields CDR1 LNHDA and CDR2 SQIVND. Unmatched junction bases come to 6, with V trimmed by 4 bases and J by 5 bases.